Listed below are T cell receptor beta chains from one sample, sequenced in a study of T-cell memory formation after mild COVID-19. TCRdb independently ran MiXCR on the 5' RACE reads; one entry per CDR3 protein. Of 100,000 to 150,000 distinct CDR3 sequences listed, about 15% are singletons. Material for sequencing was PBMCs or a T cell subset sorted from them (not recorded which). These receptors were collected from a young man who had mild COVID-19 (a few samples of this study predate the infection). Cell type and time point are not known. Both conserved end residues are part of each CDR3. Fields, in order: CDR3 DNA, CDR3 protein, clone size, D gene, V gene, J gene. The D gene is left open where the match is weak. Clone size, where shown, is once, few, many, or a class for clones that have expanded.

cdr3_nt: TGTGCCAGCAGCCAAGATGATTACGTCCTGACTTTC; cdr3_aa: CASSQDDYVLTF; clone_size: -; d_call: -; v_call: TRBV3-1; j_call: TRBJ2-6
cdr3_nt: TGCAGTGCGGGGGCGGGACAGGGGTCGGATGAGCAGTTCTTC; cdr3_aa: CSAGAGQGSDEQFF; clone_size: -; d_call: TRBD1; v_call: TRBV20-1; j_call: TRBJ2-1
cdr3_nt: TGCAGTGCTTCGGGGAATACCGGGGAGCTGTTTTTT; cdr3_aa: CSASGNTGELFF; clone_size: few; d_call: -; v_call: TRBV20-1; j_call: TRBJ2-2
cdr3_nt: TGTGCCAGCAGTTACGGGGCTCACAATGAGCAGTTCTTC; cdr3_aa: CASSYGAHNEQFF; clone_size: many; d_call: -; v_call: TRBV6-2/TRBV6-3; j_call: TRBJ2-1
cdr3_nt: TGTGCCAGTTCAGACCTCGACAGGGGCAGTATGTACACTGAAGCTTTCTTT; cdr3_aa: CASSDLDRGSMYTEAFF; clone_size: -; d_call: TRBD1; v_call: TRBV6-2/TRBV6-3; j_call: TRBJ1-1
cdr3_nt: TGCGCCAGCGAAGATTCAGGGGGCCCTATCAATGAGCAGTTCTTC; cdr3_aa: CASEDSGGPINEQFF; clone_size: few; d_call: TRBD1; v_call: TRBV5-1; j_call: TRBJ2-1
cdr3_nt: TGTGCCAGCAGTGCGGGGACAGCCCTGAACACTGAAGCTTTCTTT; cdr3_aa: CASSAGTALNTEAFF; clone_size: -; d_call: TRBD1; v_call: TRBV25-1; j_call: TRBJ1-1
cdr3_nt: TGCAGCGTTGGGACAGGGGGCACAGATACGCAGTATTTT; cdr3_aa: CSVGTGGTDTQYF; clone_size: many; d_call: TRBD1; v_call: TRBV29-1; j_call: TRBJ2-3
cdr3_nt: TGTGCCAGCAGCTTAGTAGCAGGGCTGGGCACTGAAGCTTTCTTT; cdr3_aa: CASSLVAGLGTEAFF; clone_size: few; d_call: -; v_call: TRBV7-2; j_call: TRBJ1-1
cdr3_nt: TGCGCCAGCAGCGAAGACAGGGGGCTAATTAACACTGAAGCTTTCTTT; cdr3_aa: CASSEDRGLINTEAFF; clone_size: -; d_call: TRBD1; v_call: TRBV5-1; j_call: TRBJ1-1
cdr3_nt: TGTGCCAGCAGGGGAGGGGAAAACTATGGCTACACCTTC; cdr3_aa: CASRGGENYGYTF; clone_size: -; d_call: -; v_call: TRBV6-6; j_call: TRBJ1-2
cdr3_nt: TGTGCCAGCAGCTTAGCCCAGGGTACTCATAACACCGGGGAGCTGTTTTTT; cdr3_aa: CASSLAQGTHNTGELFF; clone_size: few; d_call: -; v_call: TRBV7-2; j_call: TRBJ2-2